These 19 T cell receptor beta chains were all obtained from the same sample, sequenced in a study of shared clonotypes between healthy human individuals. CD45RO-negative, CCR7-selected cells formed the naive CD8 fraction, which excluded terminally differentiated effector memory CD45RA+ cells. Produced via immunoSEQ multiplex PCR; TCRdb's table is partial and in-frame only. This table holds some 2.1 million clones, 85% to 95% found once. The sequenced sample was naive CD8+ T cells from PBMCs. Receptors originate from a man in his late teens or twenties in good health. Some clones in this sample may be carry-over from other donors' samples.

The chain recombines TRBV28 with TRBJ1-5, with D possibly being TRBD1 (5 bases). CDR3 size: 14 residues. V was clipped by 7 bases and J by 6 bases, with 16 bases between them. CDR1 MDHEN and CDR2 SYDVKM come from the germline V gene. The CDR3 loop is CASTDAQAGQPQHF. CDR3 coding DNA: TGTGCCAGCACGGACGCACAGGCGGGTCAGCCCCAGCATTTT.

This rearrangement joins TRBV11-2 to TRBJ2-2; 9 bases line up with TRBD1. CDR3 length: 16 amino acids. The germline V gene encodes CDR1 SGHAT and CDR2 FQNNGV. The J segment lost 6 bases and the V segment lost 3 bases, leaving 8 bases of the junction unmatched. The CDR3 nucleotides are TGTGCCAGCAGCTTTCCGGGACAGGGCTCACCCGGGGAGCTGTTTTTT. Its protein is CASSFPGQGSPGELFF.

For this clone: The sample carries other DNA sequences with the same CDR3. This rearrangement joins TRBV27 to TRBJ2-7; TRBD2 aligns across 9 bases. The V segment lost 4 bases and the J segment 2 bases; nucleotides outside the gene matches: 3. This CDR3 comprises 14 residues. Germline V gene data show CDR1 as MNHEY and CDR2 as SMNVEV (reference sequence). The CDR3 coding sequence is TGTGCCAGCAGTTGGGTAGCGGGAGCCTACGAGCAGTACTTC. This encodes CASSWVAGAYEQYF.

Remarks on this clone: This sample also contains other DNA sequences that code for the same CDR3. The J gene is TRBJ1-1, the V gene TRBV4-1; possible D gene TRBD1, 6 bases. Trimming took off 0 bases at V and 5 bases at J, with 10 bases between the two ends. This CDR3 has 14 residues. Germline V CDR1 and CDR2: MGHRA, YSYEKL. Here the CDR3 reads CASSQEEGDTEAFF. In DNA, the CDR3 is TGCGCCAGCAGCCAAGAAGAGGGGGATACTGAAGCTTTCTTT.

On this clone itself: Other DNA sequences within the sample encode an identical CDR3. The chain uses TRBV4-3 and TRBJ2-1; D tentatively reads TRBD1 or TRBD2 (5 bases each). Trimming left V 3 bases short and J 0 bases short, with 6 bases between. Germline V gene sequence: CDR1 LGHNA, CDR2 YSLEER. This CDR3 spans 14 amino acids. CDR3: CASSQGVSYNEQFF. CDR3 nucleotides: TGCGCCAGCAGCCAGGGGGTCTCCTACAATGAGCAGTTCTTC.

The J gene is TRBJ2-7, the V gene TRBV7-6; the match to TRBD1 covers 12 bases. Germline CDR1 reads SGHVS; CDR2 reads FNYEAQ. The CDR3 spans 15 residues. With V trimmed by 1 base and J by 5 bases, 3 bases remained unmatched. Written as DNA, the CDR3 is TGTGCCAGCAGCTTAGTGGGACAGGGGGCCGACGAGCAGTACTTC. Residues: CASSLVGQGADEQYF.

The J gene is TRBJ2-3, the V gene TRBV5-1; possible D gene TRBD1, 6 bases. The CDR3 runs to 16 residues. Trimming cost V 0 bases and J 2 bases, with 13 bases left between them. Germline CDR1 and CDR2: SGHRS and YFSETQ. CDR3 sequence reads: CASSLASGGDTDTQYF. CDR3 nucleotides: TGCGCCAGCAGCTTGGCCTCTGGGGGCGACACAGATACGCAGTATTTT.

The chain links TRBV4-1 to TRBJ2-6; the D call may be TRBD1 or TRBD2 (5 bases each). V was shortened by 5 bases and J by 0 bases, with 20 bases between the two germline ends. This CDR3 is 19 amino acids long. CDR1 and CDR2 from the germline V gene are MGHRA and YSYEKL. The CDR3 DNA sequence: TGCGCCAGCAGCAGACTTACCGGGACCGAAGTCTCTGGGGCCAACGTCCTGACTTTC. Its protein is CASSRLTGTEVSGANVLTF.

The chain combines TRBV27 with TRBJ2-3, with D perhaps matching TRBD1 (6 bases). There are 20 residues in the CDR3. Germline V gene data show CDR1 as MNHEY and CDR2 as SMNVEV (reference sequence). V lost 2 bases, J lost 0 bases, and 24 bases lay in between. The CDR3 DNA follows: TGTGCCAGCAGTTTACAAACCCTCCTTGGACAGAAAACTAGCACAGATACGCAGTATTTT. Amino acid sequence: CASSLQTLLGQKTSTDTQYF.

The chain joins TRBV7-9 to TRBJ2-2; D is unclear. Germline CDR1 and CDR2: SEHNR and FQNEAQ (reference sequence). The CDR3 has 16 amino acids. V was pared by 3 bases and J by 3 bases, with 14 bases between. The DNA for the CDR3 is TGTGCCAGCAGCTTTGCAGGTTTAATGTACACCGGGGAGCTGTTTTTT. Translated: CASSFAGLMYTGELFF.

DNA for the CDR3: TGCGCCAGCAGCCCGACGGGACTAGCGGTCCTATCGCGCAATGAGCAGTTCTTC. Its translation is CASSPTGLAVLSRNEQFF. V usage is TRBV5-1 and J usage is TRBJ2-1; 11 bases fit TRBD2. The V segment lost 4 bases and the J segment 6 bases; nucleotides outside the gene matches: 15. Germline V gene lookup returns CDR1 SGHRS and CDR2 YFSETQ. There are 18 residues in the CDR3.

The chain combines TRBV5-5 with TRBJ1-5; tentatively, D is TRBD1 (6 bases). Between the trimmed V and J ends, which lost 2 bases and 0 bases, there was a span of 9 bases. Germline V lookup: CDR1 SGHKS, CDR2 YYEKEE (reference sequence). This CDR3 is built from 15 residues. CDR3 protein: CASSLQGHSNQPQHF. CDR3 DNA: TGTGCCAGCAGCTTACAGGGCCATAGCAATCAGCCCCAGCATTTT.

The chain uses TRBV21-1 and TRBJ2-7; TRBD2 was called by the table and not checked on the DNA. TRBV21-1 is noted as a pseudogene. The CDR3 loop spans 13 amino acids. The CDR3 region is CASSPQGAYEQYF. CDR3 bases: TGTGCCAGCAGCCCTCAAGGAGCCTACGAGCAGTACTTC.

V usage is TRBV4-3 and J usage is TRBJ2-1; no clear D gene. The CDR3 loop spans 17 amino acids. Trimming left V 0 bases short and J 8 bases short, with 20 bases between. Germline V CDR1 and CDR2: LGHNA, YSLEER. The CDR3 bases are TGCGCCAGCAGCCAAGATTTTCGGGCCCCACCCTTCGATGAGCAGTTCTTC. Translating it yields CASSQDFRAPPFDEQFF.

The V and J genes are TRBV5-4 and TRBJ2-2, with D tentatively TRBD1 (6 bases). V was pared by 6 bases and J by 5 bases, with 8 bases between. CDR3 length: 12 residues. Germline V gives CDR1 SGHNT, CDR2 YYREEE (reference sequence). CDR3 nucleotide sequence: TGTGCCAGCATAACAGGGACCGGGGAGCTGTTTTTT. Its translation is CASITGTGELFF.

The rearrangement uses TRBV14 and TRBJ2-1, with TRBD2 identical over 8 bases. Germline trimming cut 0 bases from V and 5 bases from J; bases unmatched to any gene: 18. Germline V gene lookup returns CDR1 SGHDN and CDR2 FVKESK. The CDR3 is 20 amino acids. The CDR3 DNA sequence: TGTGCCAGCAGCCAAGATTCAACAGGCTTACCGGGACTAGGAAACAATGAGCAGTTCTTC. Amino acid sequence: CASSQDSTGLPGLGNNEQFF.

The V gene is TRBV9, the J gene TRBJ1-4; 9 bases are shared with TRBD1. Germline V CDR1 and CDR2: SGDLS, YYNGEE. This CDR3 comprises 15 residues. The J segment lost 5 bases and the V segment lost 2 bases, leaving 4 bases of the junction unmatched. In DNA form, the CDR3 reads TGTGCCAGCAGCGTCGGGGGACAGGGCAATGAAAAACTGTTTTTT. Translated: CASSVGGQGNEKLFF.

The chain combines TRBV30 with TRBJ2-7; D might be TRBD1 (6 bases). The germline V gene encodes CDR1 GTSNPN and CDR2 SVGIG (reference sequence). The CDR3 extends over 11 amino acids. V shed 7 bases and J shed 6 bases, with 13 bases lying between them. CDR3 amino acids: CAFPQGTEQYF. In DNA form, the CDR3 reads TGTGCCTTCCCACAGGGAACCGAGCAGTACTTC.

For the CDR3, the DNA is TGTGCCAGCAGCTGGAGAGGACAGGGGGCTTCCGAGCAGTACTTC. Translated: CASSWRGQGASEQYF. The gene calls are TRBV5-5 and TRBJ2-7; 11 bases are shared with TRBD1. The V gene end was trimmed by 3 bases and the J gene end by 6 bases; junction bases not matched to a gene: 8. The CDR3 loop spans 15 amino acids. Per germline, CDR1 SGHKS and CDR2 YYEKEE (reference sequence).